This T cell receptor (beta chain) was retrieved from a study of control samples from healthy donors and cancer patients. Sequencing was performed with immunoSEQ multiplex PCR; in TCRdb, only in-frame clones are kept and a portion is missing. The sample includes 150,000 to 200,000 clones, about 90% of them seen just once. This sequence was found in a man aged 25-45 years in good health. The sequencing input was blood.

The CDR3 region is CASSANGGSNSPLHF. DNA for the CDR3: TGTGCCAGCTCAGCAAATGGGGGCTCTAATTCACCCCTCCACTTT. The chain couples TRBV18 to TRBJ1-6; tentative D call: TRBD1 (6 bases). The CDR3 has 15 amino acids. Germline V gene lookup returns CDR1 KGHSH and CDR2 LQKENI. Trimming pared 5 bases from V and 6 bases from J, leaving 14 bases between.